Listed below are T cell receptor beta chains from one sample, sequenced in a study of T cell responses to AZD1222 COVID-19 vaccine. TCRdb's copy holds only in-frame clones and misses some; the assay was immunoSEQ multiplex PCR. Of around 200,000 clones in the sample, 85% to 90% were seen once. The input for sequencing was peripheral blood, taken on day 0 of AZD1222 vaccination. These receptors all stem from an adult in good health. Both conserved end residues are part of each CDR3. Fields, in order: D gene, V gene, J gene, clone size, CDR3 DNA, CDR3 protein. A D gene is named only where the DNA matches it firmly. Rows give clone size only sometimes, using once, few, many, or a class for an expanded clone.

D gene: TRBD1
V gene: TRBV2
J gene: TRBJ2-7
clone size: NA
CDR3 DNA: TGTGCCAGCAGTCCCGGGACAGGGGGCTTCACCTACGAGCAGTACTTC
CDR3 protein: CASSPGTGGFTYEQYF

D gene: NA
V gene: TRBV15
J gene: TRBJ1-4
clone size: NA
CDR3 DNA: TGTGCCACCAGCAAGGGGGGGGAGATTAATGAAAAACTGTTTTTT
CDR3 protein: CATSKGGEINEKLFF

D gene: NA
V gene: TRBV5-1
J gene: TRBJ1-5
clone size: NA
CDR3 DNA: TGCGCCAGCAGCTTGGTCCCGAGGGAATATAGCAATCAGCCCCAGCATTTT
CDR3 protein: CASSLVPREYSNQPQHF

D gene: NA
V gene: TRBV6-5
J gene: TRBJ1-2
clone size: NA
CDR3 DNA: TGTGCCAGCACCCCTCGGCGAACCAATAACTATGGCTACACCTTC
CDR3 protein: CASTPRRTNNYGYTF

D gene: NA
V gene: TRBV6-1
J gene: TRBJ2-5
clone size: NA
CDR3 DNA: TGTGCCAGCAGCCACCCATTAGGGGTTGGGGAGACCCAGTACTTC
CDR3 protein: CASSHPLGVGETQYF

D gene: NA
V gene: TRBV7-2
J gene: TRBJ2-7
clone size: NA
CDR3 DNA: TGTGCCAGCACCCCCTCATCTTCCGGCTCCTACGAGCAGTACTTC
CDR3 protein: CASTPSSSGSYEQYF

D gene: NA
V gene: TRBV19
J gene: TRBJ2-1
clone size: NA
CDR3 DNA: TGTGCCACTTTGGGAGTTAATGAGCAGTTCTTC
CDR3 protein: CATLGVNEQFF

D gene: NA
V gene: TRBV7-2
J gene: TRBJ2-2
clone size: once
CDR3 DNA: TGTGCCAGCAGCCCCGCCGCGGCAGGGTTCGCGAACACCGGGGAGCTGTTTTTT
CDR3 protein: CASSPAAAGFANTGELFF

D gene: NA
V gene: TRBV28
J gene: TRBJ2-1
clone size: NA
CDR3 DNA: TGTGCCAGCCTAAATCCAAGGGGGTGGGAGCAGTTCTTC
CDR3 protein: CASLNPRGWEQFF

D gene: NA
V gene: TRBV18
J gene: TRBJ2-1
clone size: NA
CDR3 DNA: TGTGCCAGCTCGCCTGGACAGATCTCCTACAATGAGCAGTTCTTC
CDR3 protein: CASSPGQISYNEQFF

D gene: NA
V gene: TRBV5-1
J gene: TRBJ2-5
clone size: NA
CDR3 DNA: TGCGCCAGCTTCCCAAGTTTGGGGGAGACCCAGTACTTC
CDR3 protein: CASFPSLGETQYF

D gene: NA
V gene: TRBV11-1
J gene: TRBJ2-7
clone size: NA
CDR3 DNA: TGTGCCAGCAGCTTATTCCCCTACGAGCAGTACTTC
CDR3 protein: CASSLFPYEQYF

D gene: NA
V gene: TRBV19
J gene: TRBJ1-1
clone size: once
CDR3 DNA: TGTGCCAGCCTAGAGGGGAACACTGAAGCTTTCTTT
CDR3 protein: CASLEGNTEAFF

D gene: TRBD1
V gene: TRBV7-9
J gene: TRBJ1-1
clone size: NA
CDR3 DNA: TGTGCCAGCAGTCCCGACAGGGGGAACACTGAAGCTTTCTTT
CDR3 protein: CASSPDRGNTEAFF